This T cell receptor (beta chain) was sequenced in a study of T-cell reconstitution after alpha-beta-depleted transplantation in children. Preparing the TCRbeta library involved the use of unique molecular identifiers. TCRdb re-derived calls from the PCR reads in MiXCR, one entry per CDR3 protein. Among hundreds of thousands of distinct CDR3 sequences, about 33% were seen once, and the ten largest hold approximately 2.3%. The CDR3 totals 12 residues. Trimming stripped 6 bases from V and 6 bases from J, with 12 bases between. CDR1 MDHEN and CDR2 SYDVKM come from the germline V gene. This clonotype was detected a few times.

The sample was PBMCs from the stem cell graft donor, taken from the stem cell graft. The receptor was isolated from a human donor who donated a stem cell graft to a child with aplastic anemia. The gene calls are TRBV28 and TRBJ2-7; no definite D call. CDR3 in amino acids: CASSTLNPEQYF. CDR3 nucleotide sequence: TGTGCCAGCAGCACGTTAAATCCCGAGCAGTACTTC.